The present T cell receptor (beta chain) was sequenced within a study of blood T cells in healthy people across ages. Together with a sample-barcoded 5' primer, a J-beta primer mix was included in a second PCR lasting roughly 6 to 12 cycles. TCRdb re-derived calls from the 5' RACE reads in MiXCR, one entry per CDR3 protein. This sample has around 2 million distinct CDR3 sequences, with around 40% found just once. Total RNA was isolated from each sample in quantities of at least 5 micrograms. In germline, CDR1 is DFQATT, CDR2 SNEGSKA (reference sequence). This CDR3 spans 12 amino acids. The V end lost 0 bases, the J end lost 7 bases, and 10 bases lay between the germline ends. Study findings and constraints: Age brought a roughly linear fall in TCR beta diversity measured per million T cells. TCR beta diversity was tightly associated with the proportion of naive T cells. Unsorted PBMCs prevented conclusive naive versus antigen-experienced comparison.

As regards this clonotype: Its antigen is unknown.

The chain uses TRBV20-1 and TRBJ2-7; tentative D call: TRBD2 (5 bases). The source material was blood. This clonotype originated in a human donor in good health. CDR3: CSARDQRGEQYF. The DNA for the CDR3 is TGCAGTGCTAGAGACCAACGGGGTGAGCAGTACTTC.